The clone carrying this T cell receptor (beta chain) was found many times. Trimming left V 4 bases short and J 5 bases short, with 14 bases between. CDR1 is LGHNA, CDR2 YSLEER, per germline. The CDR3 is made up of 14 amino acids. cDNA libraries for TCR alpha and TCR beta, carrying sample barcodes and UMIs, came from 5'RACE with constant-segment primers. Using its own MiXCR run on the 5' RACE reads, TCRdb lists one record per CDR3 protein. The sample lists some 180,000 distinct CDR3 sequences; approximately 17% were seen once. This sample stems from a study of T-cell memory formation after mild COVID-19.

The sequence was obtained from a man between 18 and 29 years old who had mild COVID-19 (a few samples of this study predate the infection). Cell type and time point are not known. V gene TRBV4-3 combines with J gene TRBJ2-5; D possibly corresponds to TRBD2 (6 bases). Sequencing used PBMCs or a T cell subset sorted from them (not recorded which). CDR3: CASSLQGGKETQYF. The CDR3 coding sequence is TGCGCCAGCAGCCTCCAGGGCGGGAAGGAGACCCAGTACTTC.